Listed below are T cell receptor beta chains from one sample, sequenced in a study of breast tumors, draining lymph nodes, adjacent tissues. TCRdb processed the multiplex PCR reads anew with MiXCR; each CDR3 protein has one entry. Found here are 83,000 or so distinct CDR3 sequences, 15% to 20% of them singletons; the top ten hold over 2%. Material for sequencing was axillary lymph node tissue. The receptor source for this set is a female donor with breast cancer. Some clones in this sample may be carry-over from other donors' samples. CDR3s include the opening cysteine and the closing phenylalanine or tryptophan. The order of the fields is V gene, J gene, clone size, D gene, CDR3 DNA, CDR3 protein. A D gene is named only where the DNA matches it firmly. Size is omitted from some rows. Given values are once, few, many or a class for expanded clones.

TRBV27	TRBJ1-2	few	TRBD1	TGTGCCAGCAGACTGACAGGGATGGCCTATGGCTACACCTTC	CASRLTGMAYGYTF
TRBV4-3	TRBJ2-1	few	NA	TGCGCCAGCAGCCAAGAGGCAGGAACTTTTAATGAGCAGTTCTTC	CASSQEAGTFNEQFF
TRBV7-2	TRBJ2-5	many	NA	TGTGCCAGCAGCTTAGGGGTTCAAGAGACCCAGTACTTC	CASSLGVQETQYF
TRBV28	TRBJ1-2	NA	NA	TGTGCCAGCAGTCCGACGACAGAGGGCTATGGCTACACCTTC	CASSPTTEGYGYTF
TRBV4-2	TRBJ1-5	many	NA	TGTGCCAGCAGCCAAGATGATGGCGGTAGAGAGCCCCAGCATTTT	CASSQDDGGREPQHF
TRBV15	TRBJ1-4	many	NA	TGTGCCACCAGCATTCGGACAGTCCGTAATGAAAAACTGTTTTTT	CATSIRTVRNEKLFF
TRBV12-3/TRBV12-4	TRBJ1-2	many	NA	TGTGCCAGCAGTTTAGCCCCAGGGAACTATGGCTACACCTTC	CASSLAPGNYGYTF
TRBV5-1	TRBJ2-7	many	TRBD1	TGCGCCAGCAGCCCCAGTACCCGAGGACAGGGCGAGCAGTACTTC	CASSPSTRGQGEQYF
TRBV6-2/TRBV6-3	TRBJ2-1	many	NA	TGTGCCAGCAGTCTTTCTCGGAATGAGCAGTTCTTC	CASSLSRNEQFF
TRBV20-1	TRBJ2-1	many	NA	TGCAGTGCTAGAGGTTTGCCGGGACCCAACAATGAGCAGTTCTTC	CSARGLPGPNNEQFF
TRBV4-2	TRBJ2-7	many	NA	TGTGCCAGCAGCCCCGGGGACTCCAGCTCCTACGAGCAGTACTTC	CASSPGDSSSYEQYF
TRBV6-6	TRBJ2-3	many	NA	TGTGCCAGCAGTTACCCAACTGGGGCCAGCACAGATACGCAGTATTTT	CASSYPTGASTDTQYF
TRBV29-1	TRBJ1-1	NA	NA	TGCAGCGTACGGGACTTTACGAACACTGAAGCTTTCTTT	CSVRDFTNTEAFF
TRBV11-2	TRBJ2-2	NA	NA	TGTGCCAGCAGCTTACTGGGCGCGAGGTCGGGGGAGCTGTTTTTT	CASSLLGARSGELFF
TRBV28	TRBJ1-6	many	NA	TGTGCCAGCAGTCCAGGGGTTTCTAATTCACCCCTCCACTTT	CASSPGVSNSPLHF
TRBV20-1	TRBJ1-6	many	TRBD1	TGCAGTGCTGGACAGGGTTATAATTCACCCCTCCACTTT	CSAGQGYNSPLHF
TRBV4-2	TRBJ2-2	few	NA	TGTGCCAGCAGACGGGAGAACAGGGTGAACACCGGGGAGCTGTTTTTT	CASRRENRVNTGELFF